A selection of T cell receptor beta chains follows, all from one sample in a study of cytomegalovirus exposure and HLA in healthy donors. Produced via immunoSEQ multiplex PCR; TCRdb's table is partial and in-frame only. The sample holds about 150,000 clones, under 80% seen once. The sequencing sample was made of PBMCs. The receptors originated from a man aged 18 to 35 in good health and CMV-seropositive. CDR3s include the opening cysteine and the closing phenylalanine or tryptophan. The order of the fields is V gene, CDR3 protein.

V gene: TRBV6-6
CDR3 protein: CASSYKGANYGYTF

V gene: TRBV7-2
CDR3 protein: CASSPDRGSYEQYF

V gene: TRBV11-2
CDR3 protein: CASSVGTAGRETQYF

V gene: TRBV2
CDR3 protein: CASGGSGGLGSGANVLTF

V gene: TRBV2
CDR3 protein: CASSDPRRGGRDEQFF

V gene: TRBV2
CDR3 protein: CASSTYGGAQETQYF

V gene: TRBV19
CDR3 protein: CASSIGGANTGELFF

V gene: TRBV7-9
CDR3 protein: CASSFGTGIGYTF

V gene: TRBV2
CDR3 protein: CASSDRYEQYF

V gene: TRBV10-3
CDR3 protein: CATVDRVGYEQYF

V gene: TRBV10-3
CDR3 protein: CAISDVAGGSGELFF

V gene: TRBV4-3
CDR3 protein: CASSQDIGQGRTQYF

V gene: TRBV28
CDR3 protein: CASRPAGQAGNEQYF

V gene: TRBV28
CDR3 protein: CASSGAGGHTDTQYF

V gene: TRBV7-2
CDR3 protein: CASSLSMGVSGTIPNEQFF

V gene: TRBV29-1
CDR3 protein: CSVPLFGGGTQYF